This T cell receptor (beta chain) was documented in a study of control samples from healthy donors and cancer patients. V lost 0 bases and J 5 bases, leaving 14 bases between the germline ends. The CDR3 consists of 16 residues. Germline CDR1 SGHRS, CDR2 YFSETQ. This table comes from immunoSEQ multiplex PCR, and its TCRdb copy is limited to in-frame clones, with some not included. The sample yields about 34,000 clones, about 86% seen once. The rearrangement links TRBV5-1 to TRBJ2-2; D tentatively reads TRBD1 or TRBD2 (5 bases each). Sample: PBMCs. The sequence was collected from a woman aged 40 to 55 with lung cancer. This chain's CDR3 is CASSLDPGPSTGELFF. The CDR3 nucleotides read TGCGCCAGCAGCTTGGATCCGGGGCCCTCGACCGGGGAGCTGTTTTTT.